The 28 T cell receptor beta chains given below trace back to one sample, sequenced in a study of blood T cell repertoires in COVID-19. Method: immunoSEQ multiplex PCR; TCRdb's copy keeps in-frame clones and lacks some. This sample carries about 71,000 clones, about 81% of them seen once, and the ten largest clones take around 15%. The sample comprised peripheral blood. The origin of the receptors is a woman of 80 years or more with acute or convalescent COVID-19.

The chain has TRBV2 and TRBJ1-2; TRBD1 aligns across 7 bases. CDR3 length: 15 amino acids. Germline CDR1 reads SNHLY; CDR2 reads FYNNEI. V shed 8 bases and J 6 bases; nucleotides not matched to a gene: 15. CDR3 in DNA: TGTGCCAGCTCCTTTGGGCCCGCAGGGGGGAATGGCTACACCTTC. Its translation: CASSFGPAGGNGYTF.

This clone was seen once. The gene calls are TRBV7-8 and TRBJ2-7, with TRBD1 identical over 9 bases. V was clipped by 1 base and J by 3 bases; unmatched bases: 4. Germline CDR1 and CDR2: SGHVS and FQNEAQ. CDR3 length equals 15 residues. The CDR3 nucleotides are TGTGCCAGCAGCTTAGGCGGGACAGGGTACTACGAGCAGTACTTC. Its translation is CASSLGGTGYYEQYF.

The V and J genes are TRBV18 and TRBJ1-2; the D gene is possibly TRBD1 (6 bases). CDR3 length: 14 residues. CDR1 is KGHSH, CDR2 LQKENI, per germline. V was pared by 3 bases and J by 2 bases, with 10 bases between. The CDR3 spells CASSPVTGNYGYTF. The CDR3 DNA is TGTGCCAGCTCACCTGTTACAGGGAACTATGGCTACACCTTC.

This chain connects TRBV15 to TRBJ1-1; 9 nucleotides line up with TRBD1. The V gene's germline CDR1 is LNHNV and CDR2 YYDKDF (reference sequence). The length of the CDR3 is 15 residues. Trimming cost V 4 bases and J 6 bases; bases outside gene matches: 9. The CDR3 nucleotides read TGTGCCACCAGCATTAGGACAGGGGTTTGGGCTGAAGCTTTCTTT. Amino acids: CATSIRTGVWAEAFF.

The chain is built from TRBV29-1 and TRBJ2-7, with D possibly TRBD1 on 6 matching bases. The CDR3 has 12 amino acids. Germline-derived CDR1 and CDR2 are SQVTM and ANQGSEA. V gave up 4 bases and J gave up 5 bases, with 12 bases separating them. The CDR3 sequence is CSVVGARNEQYF. CDR3 nucleotides: TGCAGCGTTGTGGGGGCTAGGAACGAGCAGTACTTC.

The chain employs TRBV29-1 and TRBJ2-1; 10 bases fit TRBD2. The ends lost 4 bases at V and 8 bases at J; junction bases unmatched: 5. Germline-derived CDR1 and CDR2 are SQVTM and ANQGSEA. The CDR3 covers 13 residues. The CDR3 sequence: CSVGGLAHDEQFF. The DNA of the CDR3 is TGCAGCGTTGGGGGACTAGCGCACGATGAGCAGTTCTTC.

V usage is TRBV18 and J usage is TRBJ2-1; D might be TRBD2 (6 bases). Deletions cut 2 bases from V and 4 bases from J, with 15 bases between. Germline V gives CDR1 KGHSH, CDR2 LQKENI. The CDR3 is made up of 16 amino acids. Written as DNA, the CDR3 is TGTGCCAGCTCACCAGGCCGGGACCGGGGGTACAATGAGCAGTTCTTC. The encoded protein is CASSPGRDRGYNEQFF.

The V call is TRBV6-1, the J call TRBJ2-1; tentative D call: TRBD1 (7 bases). V lost 1 base and J 5 bases, leaving 12 bases between the germline ends. CDR1 and CDR2 from the germline V gene are MNHNS and SASEGT. The CDR3 spans 15 residues. CDR3 DNA sequence: TGTGCCAGCAGTGAAGACAGGGGACTTCACAATGAGCAGTTCTTC. Translated: CASSEDRGLHNEQFF.

The rearrangement uses TRBV5-1 and TRBJ2-3, with D possibly being TRBD1 (5 bases). Germline V gene sequence: CDR1 SGHRS, CDR2 YFSETQ. CDR3 length equals 17 residues. The germline V and J ends were trimmed by 0 bases and 3 bases, with 17 bases remaining between them. In DNA form, the CDR3 reads TGCGCCAGCAGCTTGGTTGGCAGGGCGATTGGTACAGATACGCAGTATTTT. This encodes CASSLVGRAIGTDTQYF.

The chain combines TRBV12-1 with TRBJ2-7; the DNA was not used to check the table's D call, TRBD2. TRBV12-1 is a known pseudogene. CDR3 length equals 17 residues. The CDR3 is CASSFVIAGESIYEQYF. DNA for the CDR3: TGTGCCAGCAGCTTTGTCATAGCGGGAGAGTCAATCTACGAGCAGTACTTC.

The chain is built from TRBV6-5 and TRBJ1-4; the match to TRBD1 covers 7 bases. V shed 6 bases, J shed 7 bases, and the junction held 5 bases outside the gene matches. This CDR3 has 13 amino acids. CDR1 is MNHEY and CDR2 is SVGAGI in the germline V gene. In nucleotides, the CDR3 is TGTGCCAGCAGCCGGGACAGTTTTGAAAAACTGTTTTTT. Its protein product is CASSRDSFEKLFF.

V and J are TRBV5-4 and TRBJ1-6; D is uncertain. The V gene's germline CDR1 is SGHNT and CDR2 YYREEE (reference sequence). With 2 bases removed from V and 7 bases from J, the gap between germline ends came to 10 bases. There are 14 residues in the CDR3. In nucleotides, the CDR3 is TGTGCCAGCAGCTTAGAGGCAGAAAATTCACCCCTCCACTTT. The encoded protein is CASSLEAENSPLHF.

This rearrangement joins TRBV7-6 to TRBJ2-4; 12 positions agree with TRBD2. V was pared by 2 bases and J by 0 bases, with 5 bases of the junction left unmatched. This CDR3 has 18 amino acids. From germline, CDR1 is SGHVS and CDR2 FNYEAQ. Here the CDR3 reads CASSLSLAGGLAKNIQYF. Here the CDR3 DNA reads TGTGCCAGCAGCTTAAGTCTAGCGGGAGGGCTAGCCAAAAACATTCAGTACTTC.

This sequence joins TRBV7-2 and TRBJ1-1; the D is unclear. Trimming removed 3 bases at V and 5 bases at J, with 10 bases between. The germline V gene has CDR1 SGHTA and CDR2 FQGNSA. The length of the CDR3 is 13 residues. CDR3 in amino acids: CASSLTKRTEAFF. In DNA, the CDR3 is TGTGCCAGCAGCTTGACGAAGAGGACTGAAGCTTTCTTT.

The gene calls are TRBV5-1 and TRBJ2-7; TRBD1 might be the D (5 bases). V lost 0 bases, J lost 2 bases, and 9 bases lay in between. This CDR3 is 14 amino acids long. Germline CDR1 and CDR2: SGHRS and YFSETQ. CDR3 sequence: CASSLAQGPYEQYF. The CDR3 DNA is TGCGCCAGCAGCTTGGCCCAGGGCCCCTACGAGCAGTACTTC.

For the CDR3, the DNA is TGCGCCAGCAGCCAAGGCCGGGGAAGGACTGAAGCTTTCTTT. This codes for CASSQGRGRTEAFF. The V gene is TRBV4-1, the J gene TRBJ1-1, with unresolved D. The CDR3 is 14 amino acids. CDR1 and CDR2 (germline): MGHRA, YSYEKL. V lost 1 base, J lost 5 bases, and 11 bases lay in between.

On this clone itself: The identical CDR3 is also encoded by other nucleotide sequences in the sample. J is TRBJ2-7 and V is TRBV5-1; TRBD2 might be the D (7 bases). The CDR3 loop spans 13 amino acids. Between the trimmed V and J ends, which lost 4 bases and 7 bases, there was a span of 15 bases. Germline CDR1 SGHRS, CDR2 YFSETQ. CDR3 sequence reads: CASSLRGADEQYF. CDR3 DNA sequence: TGCGCCAGCAGCCTTCGGGGGGCCGATGAGCAGTACTTC.

V and J are TRBV3-1 (or the pseudogene TRBV3-2) and TRBJ2-1; 15 bases are shared with TRBD2. CDR3 length equals 19 residues. V lost 0 bases to trimming and J lost 2 bases; unmatched junction nucleotides: 5. In germline, CDR1 is LGHDT, CDR2 YNNKEL (reference sequence). This CDR3 reads CASSQEGTSGRSAYNEQFF. DNA for the CDR3: TGTGCCAGCAGCCAAGAGGGGACTAGCGGGAGGTCTGCCTACAATGAGCAGTTCTTC.

This chain joins TRBV11-3 and TRBJ1-6, with 9 nucleotides matching TRBD1. Germline loops: CDR1 SGHNT, CDR2 YENEEA. The CDR3 is 15 amino acids. Unmatched junction bases numbered 5, after V lost 5 bases and J lost 6 bases. The CDR3 spells CASSQRQGGNSPLHF. The CDR3 DNA reads as TGTGCCAGCAGCCAAAGACAGGGGGGTAATTCACCCCTCCACTTT.

The V and J genes are TRBV19 and TRBJ2-1, with 10 positions matching TRBD2. Germline V gene sequence: CDR1 LNHDA, CDR2 SQIVND (reference sequence). J was trimmed by 10 bases and V by 5 bases; bases with no gene match: 8. The CDR3 spans 14 residues. This chain's CDR3 is CASSHGLAEVEQFF. The DNA of the CDR3 is TGTGCCAGTAGTCACGGACTAGCGGAGGTGGAGCAGTTCTTC.

V is TRBV10-3 and J is TRBJ2-1; 12 nucleotides line up with TRBD2. CDR3 length: 18 residues. Germline assignment: CDR1 ENHRY and CDR2 SYGVKD. Losses at the gene ends were 4 bases for V and 6 bases for J; bases not matched to a gene: 13. The CDR3 bases are TGTGCCATCAGTGGATGGGCTAGCGGGAGGGGTCGGGTCAATGAGCAGTTCTTC. Translated: CAISGWASGRGRVNEQFF.

This rearrangement joins TRBV5-1 to TRBJ1-1; D not resolved. The V and J ends lost 2 bases and 4 bases respectively, with 9 bases between them. Germline V gene lookup returns CDR1 SGHRS and CDR2 YFSETQ. The CDR3 covers 13 residues. CDR3 in DNA: TGCGCCAGCAGCTTTACAGTCCTCACTGAAGCTTTCTTT. This sequence encodes CASSFTVLTEAFF. Supplemented by reference TRBV5-1 and TRBJ1-1, the full variable domain reads KAGVTQTPRYLIKTRGQQVTLSCSPISGHRSVSWYQQTPGQGLQFLFEYFSETQRNKGNFPGRFSGRQFSNSRSEMNVSTLELGDSALYLCASSFTVLTEAFFGQGTRLTVV.

V is TRBV6-5 and J is TRBJ1-1, with D uncertain. There are 12 residues in the CDR3. V was trimmed by 6 bases and J by 4 bases, leaving 9 bases between them. Germline V lookup: CDR1 MNHEY, CDR2 SVGAGI. The CDR3 region is CASRRDITEAFF. The CDR3 nucleotides are TGTGCCAGCAGGAGAGACATCACTGAAGCTTTCTTT.

The CDR3 bases are TGTGCCAGCAGCCCGACTAGTTCCGGGGAGCTGTTTTTT. It codes for CASSPTSSGELFF. The genes are TRBV9 and TRBJ2-2, with a possible D match to TRBD2 (6 bases). The V and J ends lost 4 bases and 6 bases respectively, with 10 bases between them. Germline V gene sequence: CDR1 SGDLS, CDR2 YYNGEE. The CDR3 sequence is 13 residues long.

This clone was seen at least ten times. The rearrangement uses TRBV7-2 and TRBJ2-3, with D tentatively TRBD1 (5 bases). Germline V lookup: CDR1 SGHTA, CDR2 FQGNSA. Trimming cost V 5 bases and J 4 bases, with 16 bases left between them. The CDR3 spans 15 residues. The CDR3 DNA follows: TGTGCCAGCAGCAAGACAGTTGCCTCCCCAGATACGCAGTATTTT. The encoded protein is CASSKTVASPDTQYF.

This chain joins TRBV4-1 and TRBJ2-5, with 11 positions matching TRBD2. Germline values: CDR1 MGHRA, CDR2 YSYEKL. The V segment lost 2 bases and the J segment 3 bases; nucleotides outside the gene matches: 11. The CDR3 length is 18 residues. DNA for the CDR3: TGCGCCAGCAGCCAAAAAACTAGCGGGGGCCCCGAAAAAGAGACCCAGTACTTC. Translation gives CASSQKTSGGPEKETQYF.

To note about this clone: The junction departs from germline at one end; a sequencing error may be responsible. V is TRBV6-6 and J is TRBJ2-7, with 11 bases aligning to TRBD1. This CDR3 has 15 amino acids. CDR1 and CDR2 from the germline V gene are MNHNY and SVGAGI (reference sequence). CDR3 residues: CTSRERGQGAYEQYF. CDR3 nucleotides: TGTACCAGCAGGGAGAGGGGACAGGGGGCCTACGAGCAGTACTTC.

This clone was detected a few times. The J gene is TRBJ1-1, the V gene TRBV30, with 8 bases matching TRBD1. Germline lookup yields CDR1 GTSNPN and CDR2 SVGIG (reference sequence). With 1 base clipped from V and 0 bases from J, the junction kept 4 bases outside the gene matches. The CDR3 is 15 residues long. The chain's CDR3 is CAWSGGQVMNTEAFF. CDR3 bases: TGTGCCTGGAGTGGGGGACAGGTAATGAACACTGAAGCTTTCTTT. The full variable domain, its missing parts supplied by reference TRBV30 and TRBJ1-1, is SQTIHQWPATLVQPVGSPLSLECTVEGTSNPNLYWYRQAAGRGLQLLFYSVGIGQISSEVPQNLSASRPQDRQFILSSKKLLLSDSGFYLCAWSGGQVMNTEAFFGQGTRLTVV.